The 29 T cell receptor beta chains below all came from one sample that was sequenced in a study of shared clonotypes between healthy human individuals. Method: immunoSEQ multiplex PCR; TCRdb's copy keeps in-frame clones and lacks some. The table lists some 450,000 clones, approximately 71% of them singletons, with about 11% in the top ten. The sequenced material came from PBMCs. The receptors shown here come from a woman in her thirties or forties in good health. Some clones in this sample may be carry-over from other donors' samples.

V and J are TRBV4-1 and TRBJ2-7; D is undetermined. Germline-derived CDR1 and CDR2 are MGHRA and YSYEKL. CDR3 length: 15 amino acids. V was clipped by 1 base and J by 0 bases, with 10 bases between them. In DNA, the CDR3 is TGCGCCAGCAGCCAAGTGGGGATTAGCTCCTACGAGCAGTACTTC. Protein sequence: CASSQVGISSYEQYF.

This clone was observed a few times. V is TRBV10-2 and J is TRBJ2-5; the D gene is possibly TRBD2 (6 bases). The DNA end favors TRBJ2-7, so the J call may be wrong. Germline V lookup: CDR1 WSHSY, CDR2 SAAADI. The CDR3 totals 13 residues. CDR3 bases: TGCGCCAGCAGTGAGTCGGGACTGCCCGAGCAGTACTTC. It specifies CASSESGLPEQYF.

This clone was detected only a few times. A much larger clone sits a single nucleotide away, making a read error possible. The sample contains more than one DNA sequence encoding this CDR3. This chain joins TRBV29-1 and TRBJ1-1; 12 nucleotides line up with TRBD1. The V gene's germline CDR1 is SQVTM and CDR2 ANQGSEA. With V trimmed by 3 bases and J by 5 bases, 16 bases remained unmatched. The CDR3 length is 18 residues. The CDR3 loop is CSVEGAEGQGAWRTEAFF. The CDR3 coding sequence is TGCAGCGTTGAGGGTGCTGAGGGACAGGGGGCCTGGAGGACTGAAGCTTTCTTT.

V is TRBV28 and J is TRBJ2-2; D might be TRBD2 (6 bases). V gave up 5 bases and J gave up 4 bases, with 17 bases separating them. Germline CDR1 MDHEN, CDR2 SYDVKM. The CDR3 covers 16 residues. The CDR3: CASSGATGLLTGELFF. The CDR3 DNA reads TGTGCCAGCAGTGGCGCTACGGGACTCCTCACCGGGGAGCTGTTTTTT.

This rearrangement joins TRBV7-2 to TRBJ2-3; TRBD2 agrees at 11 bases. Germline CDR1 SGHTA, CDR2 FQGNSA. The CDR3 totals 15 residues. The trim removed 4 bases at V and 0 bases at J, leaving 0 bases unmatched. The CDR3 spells CASSSSGRSTDTQYF. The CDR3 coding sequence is TGTGCCAGCAGCTCTAGCGGGAGGAGCACAGATACGCAGTATTTT.

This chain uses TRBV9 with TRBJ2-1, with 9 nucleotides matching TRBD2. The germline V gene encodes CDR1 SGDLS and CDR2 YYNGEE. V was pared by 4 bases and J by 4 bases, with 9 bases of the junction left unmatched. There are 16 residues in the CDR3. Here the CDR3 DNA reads TGTGCCAGCAGCACGCGTAGCGGGAGCCTATACAATGAGCAGTTCTTC. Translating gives CASSTRSGSLYNEQFF.

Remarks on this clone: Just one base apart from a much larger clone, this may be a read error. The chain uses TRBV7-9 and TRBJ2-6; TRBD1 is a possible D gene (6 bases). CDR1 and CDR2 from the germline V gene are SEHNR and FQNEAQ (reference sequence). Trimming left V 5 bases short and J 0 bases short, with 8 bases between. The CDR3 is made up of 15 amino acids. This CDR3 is CASSARGSGANVLTF. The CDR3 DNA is TGTGCCAGCAGCGCCAGGGGCTCTGGGGCCAACGTCCTGACTTTC.

The CDR3 DNA reads TGTGCCAGCTCACCGAGGGAGGGCACAGATACGCAGTATTTT. Encoded protein: CASSPREGTDTQYF. The chain joins TRBV18 to TRBJ2-3; TRBD2 is a possible D gene (6 bases). The germline V gene has CDR1 KGHSH and CDR2 LQKENI. V was pared by 3 bases and J by 1 base, with 8 bases between. This CDR3 region has 14 residues. The complete variable domain, with remaining parts taken from reference TRBV18 and TRBJ2-3, reads NAGVMQNPRHLVRRRGQEARLRCSPMKGHSHVYWYRQLPEEGLKFMVYLQKENIIDESGMPKERFSAEFPKEGPSILRIQQVVRGDSAAYFCASSPREGTDTQYFGPGTRLTVL.

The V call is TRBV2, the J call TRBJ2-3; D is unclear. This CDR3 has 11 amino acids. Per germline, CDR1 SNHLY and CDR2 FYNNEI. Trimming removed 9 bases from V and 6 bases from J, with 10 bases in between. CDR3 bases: TGTGCCAGGGGAAGGGATGATACGCAGTATTTT. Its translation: CARGRDDTQYF.

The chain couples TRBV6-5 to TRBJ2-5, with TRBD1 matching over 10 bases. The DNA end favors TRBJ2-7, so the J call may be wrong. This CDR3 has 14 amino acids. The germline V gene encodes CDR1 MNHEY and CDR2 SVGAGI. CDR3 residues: CASSYSGDRGEQYF. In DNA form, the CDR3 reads TGTGCCAGCAGTTACTCGGGGGACAGGGGCGAGCAGTACTTC.

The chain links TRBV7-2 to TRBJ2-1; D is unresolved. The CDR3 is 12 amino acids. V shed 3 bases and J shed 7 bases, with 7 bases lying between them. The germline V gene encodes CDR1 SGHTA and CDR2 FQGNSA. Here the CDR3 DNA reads TGTGCCAGCAGCTTTGGGCCGAATGAGCAGTTCTTC. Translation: CASSFGPNEQFF.

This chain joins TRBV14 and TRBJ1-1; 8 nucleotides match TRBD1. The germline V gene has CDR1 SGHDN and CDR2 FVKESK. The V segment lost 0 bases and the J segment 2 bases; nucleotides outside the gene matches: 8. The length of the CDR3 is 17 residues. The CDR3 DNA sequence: TGTGCCAGCAGCCAAGAGATAGCAGGGGGCTTAAACACTGAAGCTTTCTTT. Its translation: CASSQEIAGGLNTEAFF.

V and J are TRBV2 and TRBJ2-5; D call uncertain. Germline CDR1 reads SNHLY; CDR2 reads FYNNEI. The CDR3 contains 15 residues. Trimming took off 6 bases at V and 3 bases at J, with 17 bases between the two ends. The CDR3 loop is CASSYNGQKEETQYF. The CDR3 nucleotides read TGTGCCAGCAGCTACAACGGTCAAAAAGAAGAGACCCAGTACTTC.

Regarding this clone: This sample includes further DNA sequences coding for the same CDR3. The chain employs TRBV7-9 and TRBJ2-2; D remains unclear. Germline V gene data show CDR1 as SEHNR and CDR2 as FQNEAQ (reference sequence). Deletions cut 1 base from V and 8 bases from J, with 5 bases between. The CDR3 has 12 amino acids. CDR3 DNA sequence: TGTGCCAGCAGCTTAGGTCGGGGGGAGCTGTTTTTT. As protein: CASSLGRGELFF.

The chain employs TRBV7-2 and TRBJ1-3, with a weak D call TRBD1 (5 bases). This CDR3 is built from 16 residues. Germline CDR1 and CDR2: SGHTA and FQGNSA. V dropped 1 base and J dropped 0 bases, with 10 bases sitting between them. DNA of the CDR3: TGTGCCAGCAGCTTAGAGGCGACAGACTCTGGAAACACCATATATTTT. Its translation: CASSLEATDSGNTIYF.

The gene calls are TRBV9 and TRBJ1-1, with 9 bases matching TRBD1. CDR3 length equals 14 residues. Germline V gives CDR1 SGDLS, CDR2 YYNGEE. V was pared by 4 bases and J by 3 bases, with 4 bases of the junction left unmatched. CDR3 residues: CASSIRDRDTEAFF. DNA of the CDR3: TGTGCCAGCAGCATCAGGGACAGGGACACTGAAGCTTTCTTT.

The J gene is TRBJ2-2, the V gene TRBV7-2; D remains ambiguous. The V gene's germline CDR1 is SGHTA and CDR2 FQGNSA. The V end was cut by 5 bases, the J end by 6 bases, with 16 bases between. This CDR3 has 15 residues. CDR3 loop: CASSLGLIRAGELFF. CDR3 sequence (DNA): TGTGCCAGCAGCCTGGGCCTTATACGGGCCGGGGAGCTGTTTTTT.

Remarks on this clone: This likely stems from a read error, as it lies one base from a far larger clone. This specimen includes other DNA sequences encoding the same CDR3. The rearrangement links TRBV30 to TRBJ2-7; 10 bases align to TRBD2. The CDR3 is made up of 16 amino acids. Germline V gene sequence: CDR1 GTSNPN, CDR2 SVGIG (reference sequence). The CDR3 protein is CAWSLLAGGPSNEQYF. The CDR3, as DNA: TGTGCCTGGAGTCTTTTAGCGGGAGGACCCTCCAACGAGCAGTACTTC.

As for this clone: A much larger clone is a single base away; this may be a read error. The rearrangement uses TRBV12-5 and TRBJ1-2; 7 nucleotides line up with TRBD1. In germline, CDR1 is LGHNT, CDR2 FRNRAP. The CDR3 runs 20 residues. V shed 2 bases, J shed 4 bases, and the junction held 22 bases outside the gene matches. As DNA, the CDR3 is TGTGCTAGTGGTTTGATCCCTCTAGGACAGGAGGGGGTTCCCAGCTATGGCTACACCTTC. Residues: CASGLIPLGQEGVPSYGYTF.

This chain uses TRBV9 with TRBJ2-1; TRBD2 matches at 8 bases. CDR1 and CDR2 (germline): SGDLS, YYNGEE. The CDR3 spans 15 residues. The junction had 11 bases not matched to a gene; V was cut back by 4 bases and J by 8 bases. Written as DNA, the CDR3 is TGTGCCAGCAGCAGAGCGGGAGTCCGTGGGGATGAGCAGTTCTTC. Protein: CASSRAGVRGDEQFF.

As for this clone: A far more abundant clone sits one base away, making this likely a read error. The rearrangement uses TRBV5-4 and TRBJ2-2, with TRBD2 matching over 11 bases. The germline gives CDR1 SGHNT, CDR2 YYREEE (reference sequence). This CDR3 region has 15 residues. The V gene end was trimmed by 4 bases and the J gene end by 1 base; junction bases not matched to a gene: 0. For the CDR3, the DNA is TGTGCCAGCAGCGGGACTAGCGGGAACACCGGGGAGCTGTTTTTT. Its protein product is CASSGTSGNTGELFF.

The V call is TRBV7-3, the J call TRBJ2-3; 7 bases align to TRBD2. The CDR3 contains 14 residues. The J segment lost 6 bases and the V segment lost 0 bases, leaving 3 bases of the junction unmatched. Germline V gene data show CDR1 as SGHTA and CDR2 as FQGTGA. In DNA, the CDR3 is TGTGCCAGCAGCTTAACGAGGGAGGGGGATACGCAGTATTTT. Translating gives CASSLTREGDTQYF.

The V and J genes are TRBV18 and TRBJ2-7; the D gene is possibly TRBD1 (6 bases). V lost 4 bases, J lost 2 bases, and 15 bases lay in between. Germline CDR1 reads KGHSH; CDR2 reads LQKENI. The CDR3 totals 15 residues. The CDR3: CASSQGQSPTYEQYF. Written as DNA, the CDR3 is TGTGCCAGCTCACAAGGACAGTCACCGACCTACGAGCAGTACTTC.

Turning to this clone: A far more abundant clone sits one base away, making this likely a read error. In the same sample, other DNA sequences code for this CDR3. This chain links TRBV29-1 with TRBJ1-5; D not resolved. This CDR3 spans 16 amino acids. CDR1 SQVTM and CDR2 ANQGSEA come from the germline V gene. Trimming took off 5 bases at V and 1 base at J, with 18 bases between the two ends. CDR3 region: CSVNRCRSLSNQPQHF. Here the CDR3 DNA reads TGCAGCGTTAATAGGTGTAGGAGCTTGAGCAATCAGCCCCAGCATTTT.

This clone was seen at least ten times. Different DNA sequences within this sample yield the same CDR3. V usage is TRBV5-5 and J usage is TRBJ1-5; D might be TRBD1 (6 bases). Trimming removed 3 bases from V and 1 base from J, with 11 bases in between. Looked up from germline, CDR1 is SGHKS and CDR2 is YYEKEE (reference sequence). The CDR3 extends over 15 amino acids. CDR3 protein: CASSWGAGSNQPQHF. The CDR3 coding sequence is TGTGCCAGCAGCTGGGGGGCAGGGAGCAATCAGCCCCAGCATTTT.

The CDR3 region is CAWSGRTGGLEKLFF. The CDR3 coding sequence is TGTGCCTGGAGCGGAAGGACAGGGGGACTCGAAAAACTGTTTTTT. The gene calls are TRBV30 and TRBJ1-4; TRBD1 aligns across 10 bases. V was clipped by 3 bases and J by 8 bases; unmatched bases: 9. Germline-derived CDR1 and CDR2 are GTSNPN and SVGIG (reference sequence). The CDR3 contains 15 residues.

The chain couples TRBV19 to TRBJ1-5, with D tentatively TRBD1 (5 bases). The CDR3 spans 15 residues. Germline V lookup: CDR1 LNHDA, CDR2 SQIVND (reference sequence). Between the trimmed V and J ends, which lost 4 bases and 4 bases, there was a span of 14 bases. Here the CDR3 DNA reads TGTGCCAGTAGTAATCTGGGGGAGAGAAATCAGCCCCAGCATTTT. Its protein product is CASSNLGERNQPQHF.

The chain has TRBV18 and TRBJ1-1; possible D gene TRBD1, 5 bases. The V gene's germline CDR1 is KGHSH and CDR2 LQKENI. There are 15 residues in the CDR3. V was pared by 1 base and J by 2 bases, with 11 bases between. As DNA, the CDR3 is TGTGCCAGCTCACCACGGCCGGACACAAACACTGAAGCTTTCTTT. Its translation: CASSPRPDTNTEAFF.

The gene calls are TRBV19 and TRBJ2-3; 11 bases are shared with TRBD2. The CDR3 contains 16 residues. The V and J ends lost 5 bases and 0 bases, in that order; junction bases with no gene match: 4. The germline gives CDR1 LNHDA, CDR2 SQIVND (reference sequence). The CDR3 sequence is CASSDLAGGSTDTQYF. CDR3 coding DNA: TGTGCCAGTAGTGACCTAGCGGGAGGTAGCACAGATACGCAGTATTTT.